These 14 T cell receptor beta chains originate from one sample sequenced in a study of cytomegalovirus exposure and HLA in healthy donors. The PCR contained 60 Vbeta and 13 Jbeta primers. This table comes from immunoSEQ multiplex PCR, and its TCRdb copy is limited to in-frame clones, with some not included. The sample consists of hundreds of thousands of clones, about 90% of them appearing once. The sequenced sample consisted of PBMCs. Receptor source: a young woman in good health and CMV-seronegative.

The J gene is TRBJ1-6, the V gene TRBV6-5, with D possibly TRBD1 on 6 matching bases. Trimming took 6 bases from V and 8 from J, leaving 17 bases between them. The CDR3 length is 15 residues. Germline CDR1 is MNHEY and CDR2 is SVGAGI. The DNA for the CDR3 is TGTGCCAGCAGCGAGGGGGGGTATGGGTATTCACCCCTCCACTTT. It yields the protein CASSEGGYGYSPLHF.

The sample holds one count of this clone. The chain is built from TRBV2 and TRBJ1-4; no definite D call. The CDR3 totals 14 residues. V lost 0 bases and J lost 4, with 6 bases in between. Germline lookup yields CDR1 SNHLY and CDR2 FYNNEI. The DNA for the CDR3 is TGTGCCAGCAGTGAAGCGCGGCGTAATGAAAAACTGTTTTTT. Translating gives CASSEARRNEKLFF.

The CDR3 region has the DNA TGTGCCAGCAGTTTCGGGACAGCTTCGCCCCTCCACTTT. Translation: CASSFGTASPLHF. The gene calls are TRBV27 and TRBJ1-6, with 7 bases fitting TRBD1. The CDR3 has 13 residues. CDR1 MNHEY and CDR2 SMNVEV come from the germline V gene (reference sequence). V shed 3 bases and J 13 bases; nucleotides not matched to a gene: 6.

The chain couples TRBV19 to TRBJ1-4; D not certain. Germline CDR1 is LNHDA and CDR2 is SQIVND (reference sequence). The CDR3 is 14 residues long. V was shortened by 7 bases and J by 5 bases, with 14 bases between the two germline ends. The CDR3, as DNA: TGTGCCAGTACCCCAGGAGGGCAGAATGAAAAACTGTTTTTT. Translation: CASTPGGQNEKLFF.

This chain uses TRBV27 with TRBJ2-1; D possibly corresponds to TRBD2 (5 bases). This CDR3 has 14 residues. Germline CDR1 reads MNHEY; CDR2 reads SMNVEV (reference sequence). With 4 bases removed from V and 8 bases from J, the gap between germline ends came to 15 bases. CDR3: CASSSDGDVDEQFF. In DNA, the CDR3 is TGTGCCAGCAGTTCCGACGGGGATGTGGATGAGCAGTTCTTC.

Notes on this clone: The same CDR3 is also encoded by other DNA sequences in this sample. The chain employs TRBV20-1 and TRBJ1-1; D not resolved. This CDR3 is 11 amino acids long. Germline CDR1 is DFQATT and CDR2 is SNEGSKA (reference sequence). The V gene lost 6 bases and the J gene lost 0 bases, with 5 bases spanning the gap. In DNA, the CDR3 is TGCAGTGCCACGGTGAACACTGAAGCTTTCTTT. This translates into CSATVNTEAFF.

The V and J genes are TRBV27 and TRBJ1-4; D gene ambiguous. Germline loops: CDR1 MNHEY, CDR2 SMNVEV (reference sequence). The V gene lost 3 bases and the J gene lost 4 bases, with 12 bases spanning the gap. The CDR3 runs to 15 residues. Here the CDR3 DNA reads TGTGCCAGCAGTTTTTGGGCCGGAAATAATGAAAAACTGTTTTTT. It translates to CASSFWAGNNEKLFF.

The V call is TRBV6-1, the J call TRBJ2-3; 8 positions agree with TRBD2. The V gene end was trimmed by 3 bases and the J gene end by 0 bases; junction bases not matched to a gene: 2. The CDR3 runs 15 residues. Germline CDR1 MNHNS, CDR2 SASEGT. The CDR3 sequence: CASSERGASTDTQYF. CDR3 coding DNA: TGTGCCAGCAGTGAGCGGGGGGCGAGCACAGATACGCAGTATTTT.

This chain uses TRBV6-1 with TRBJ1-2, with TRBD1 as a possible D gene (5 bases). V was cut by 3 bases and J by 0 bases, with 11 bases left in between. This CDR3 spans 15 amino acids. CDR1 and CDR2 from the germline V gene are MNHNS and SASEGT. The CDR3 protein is CASSDPGGTNYGYTF. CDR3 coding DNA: TGTGCCAGCAGTGACCCCGGGGGAACTAACTATGGCTACACCTTC.

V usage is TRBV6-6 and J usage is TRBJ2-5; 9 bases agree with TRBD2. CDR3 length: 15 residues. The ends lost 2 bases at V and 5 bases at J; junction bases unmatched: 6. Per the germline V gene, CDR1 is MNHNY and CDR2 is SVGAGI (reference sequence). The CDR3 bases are TGTGCCAGCAGTTACGGGCGGGGGGGGGTGGAGACCCAGTACTTC. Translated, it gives CASSYGRGGVETQYF.

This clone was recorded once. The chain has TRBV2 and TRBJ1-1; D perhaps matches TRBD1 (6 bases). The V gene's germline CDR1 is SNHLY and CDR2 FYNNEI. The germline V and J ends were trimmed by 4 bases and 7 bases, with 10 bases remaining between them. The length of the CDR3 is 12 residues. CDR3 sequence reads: CASSAQGNEAFF. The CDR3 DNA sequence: TGTGCCAGCAGTGCCCAGGGGAATGAAGCTTTCTTT.

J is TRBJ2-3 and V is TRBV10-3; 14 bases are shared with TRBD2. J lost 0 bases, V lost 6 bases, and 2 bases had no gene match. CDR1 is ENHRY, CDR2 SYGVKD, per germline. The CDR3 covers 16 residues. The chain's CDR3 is CAIRGTSGGSTDTQYF. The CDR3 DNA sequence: TGTGCCATCAGGGGGACTAGCGGGGGTAGCACAGATACGCAGTATTTT.

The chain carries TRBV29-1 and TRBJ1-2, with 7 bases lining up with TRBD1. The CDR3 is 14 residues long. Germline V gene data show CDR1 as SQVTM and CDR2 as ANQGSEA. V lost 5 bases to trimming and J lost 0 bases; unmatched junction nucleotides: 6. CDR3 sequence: CSVSPGTANYGYTF. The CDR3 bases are TGCAGCGTTTCACCCGGGACAGCTAACTATGGCTACACCTTC.

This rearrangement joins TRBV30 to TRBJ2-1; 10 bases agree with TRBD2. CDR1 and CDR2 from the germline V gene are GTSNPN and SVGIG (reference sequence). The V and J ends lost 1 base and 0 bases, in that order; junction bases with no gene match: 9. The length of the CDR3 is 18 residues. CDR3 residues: CAWSGLAGLPSSYNEQFF. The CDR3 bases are TGTGCCTGGAGTGGACTAGCGGGCTTACCTAGCTCCTACAATGAGCAGTTCTTC.